The clone carrying this T cell receptor (beta chain) was detected only a few times. Its antigen is not identified. This sample was taken from a study of blood T cells in healthy people across ages. A second roughly 7 to 12 cycle PCR used barcoded and J-beta primers. The template-switch adaptor was a 5' adaptor with 12 random nucleotides. It tagged each cDNA molecule. TCRdb used MiXCR to reprocess the 5' RACE reads, holding one entry per CDR3 protein. The sample lists roughly 700,000 distinct CDR3 sequences; around 49% were seen once. CDR1 DFQATT and CDR2 SNEGSKA come from the germline V gene (reference sequence). Deletions cut 4 bases from V and 9 bases from J, with 25 bases between. This CDR3 has 16 amino acids. Findings and limits, study-wide: Total diversity from one million sequenced T cells was likely underestimated. Both naive CD4+ cell counts and diversity were greater in long-lived donors than in aged donors.

The receptor comes from a woman aged 55-70 years in good health. Sequencing used blood. This chain connects TRBV20-1 to TRBJ2-1; D might be TRBD2 (6 bases). CDR3 protein: CSAKIVKLASAIEQFF. The CDR3, as DNA: TGCAGTGCTAAAATTGTTAAACTAGCCTCCGCGATTGAGCAGTTCTTC.